This T cell receptor (beta chain) stems from a study of OX40 agonist ivuxolimab in advanced cancers. Whole-study results and caveats: Also present in some nonresponders was a low level of normalized T-cell clonal expansion. Clones of CD4+ and CD8+ blood T cells grew by week 6 at doses of 0.1 to 3.0 mg/kg. People who partly responded at 0.1-3.0 mg/kg had some of the least clonal expansion seen.

Only one count was recorded for this clone. Its antigen is not known. With 2 bases removed from V and 7 bases from J, the gap between germline ends came to 18 bases. The CDR3 totals 15 residues. Germline lookup yields CDR1 SGHTA and CDR2 FQGNSA. Measured with immunoSEQ multiplex PCR; TCRdb has only the in-frame clones, and not every one. The data show approximately 67,000 clones, just over 90% seen once. The TCR sequence derives from an adult with an advanced solid tumor such as melanoma, head and neck, liver or kidney cancer. The gene calls are TRBV7-2 and TRBJ2-7, with TRBD2 as a possible D gene (6 bases). This material consisted of CD4+ or CD8+ T cells sorted from blood, taken in a trial of the OX40 agonist ivuxolimab. CDR3 coding DNA: TGTGCCAGCAGCTTAAGCGGGCCCATAGGACGGGAGCAGTACTTC. It encodes CASSLSGPIGREQYF.